This TCR beta chain appears in the sequencing data of a study of blood T cell repertoires in COVID-19. Study background: Acute-phase and convalescent COVID-19 samples originated in the United States, Italy and Spain. The cDNA or gDNA used as material had been derived from T cells, B-cell-depleted T cells, or PBMCs.

Germline V gives CDR1 MNHEY, CDR2 SMNVEV (reference sequence). The J segment lost 10 bases and the V segment lost 3 bases, leaving 12 bases of the junction unmatched. The CDR3 is 15 residues long. This clone was seen just once. Authors' data handling: Amplified reference gene primers provided the basis for estimating nucleated cell counts. Profiling relied on immunoSEQ multiplex PCR, and the TCRdb table lists in-frame clones only, not all of them. The V and J calls and the clone size are those of that table, but D and trimming were determined from the DNA. The table includes 75,000 to 85,000 clones, 82% detected once.

The sample consisted of peripheral blood. The rearrangement uses TRBV27 and TRBJ2-1, with 7 bases fitting TRBD2. This receptor was identified in a human donor in a cohort sampled during active COVID-19. CDR3 loop: CASSFIQRGRGEQFF. The CDR3 DNA sequence: TGTGCCAGCAGTTTCATCCAGCGGGGCCGGGGGGAGCAGTTCTTC.